The rows below give T cell receptor beta chains drawn from one sample of a study of cytomegalovirus exposure and HLA in healthy donors. The repertoire was sequenced with immunoSEQ multiplex PCR; TCRdb's copy has only in-frame clones and lacks some. This sample carries some 210,000 clones, around nine tenths of them seen once, and the ten largest clones take 1.5% to 2.5%. The specimen sequenced was PBMCs. These receptors all come from a woman between 18 and 30 years old in good health and CMV-seropositive. The CDR3 runs from the conserved cysteine through the conserved F or W. The D gene is left open where the match is weak.

d_call j_call v_call cdr3_aa cdr3_nt
NA TRBJ1-2 TRBV4-1 CASSQVGELNYGYTF TGCGCCAGCAGCCAAGTTGGGGAGTTGAACTATGGCTACACCTTC
NA TRBJ1-2 TRBV6-4 CASSDSWGVRGYTF TGTGCCAGCAGTGACTCCTGGGGAGTCCGAGGCTACACCTTC
NA TRBJ1-5 TRBV19 CASSSQGGQPQHF TGTGCCAGTAGTTCACAGGGTGGTCAGCCCCAGCATTTT
TRBD2 TRBJ2-1 TRBV5-4 CASTGSGPYNEQFF TGTGCCAGCACCGGTAGCGGGCCCTACAATGAGCAGTTCTTC
TRBD2 TRBJ2-7 TRBV10-3 CAISEWRGGRDAEQYF TGTGCCATCAGTGAGTGGAGAGGCGGGAGAGACGCCGAGCAGTACTTC
TRBD1 TRBJ1-2 TRBV7-2 CASSLTGGNGYTF TGTGCCAGCAGCCTGACAGGGGGCAATGGCTACACCTTC
TRBD2 TRBJ2-5 TRBV13 CASSFRDSGIEIMPYF TGTGCCAGCAGCTTTAGAGATAGCGGGATTGAGATTATGCCGTACTTC
TRBD2 TRBJ2-7 TRBV6-5 CASRSGLVTYEQYF TGTGCCAGCAGGTCGGGACTAGTAACCTACGAGCAGTACTTC
TRBD2 TRBJ2-1 TRBV7-8 CASSLGLAGVNEQFF TGTGCCAGCAGCTTGGGACTAGCGGGAGTTAATGAGCAGTTCTTC
NA TRBJ2-1 TRBV4-2 CASSQEAGTGTYNEQFF TGTGCCAGCAGCCAAGAGGCCGGGACTGGGACCTACAATGAGCAGTTCTTC
TRBD2 TRBJ2-7 TRBV6-5 CASSYPRGGVAYEQYF TGTGCCAGCAGTTACCCTCGGGGGGGGGTAGCCTACGAGCAGTACTTC